The 2 T cell receptor beta chains presented below share a single source sample, sequenced in a study of cytomegalovirus exposure and HLA in healthy donors. PCR was performed using 60 Vbeta and 13 Jbeta primers. Profiling relied on immunoSEQ multiplex PCR, and the TCRdb table lists in-frame clones only, not all of them. The table has some 120,000 clones, approximately 8.8% seen once. Sequenced sample: PBMCs. Receptors were obtained from a man aged 35-49 years in good health and CMV-seronegative.

V and J are TRBV29-1 and TRBJ1-3; 8 nucleotides match TRBD1. Germline V CDR1 and CDR2: SQVTM, ANQGSEA. J was trimmed by 2 bases and V by 7 bases; bases with no gene match: 4. This CDR3 is 13 amino acids long. CDR3 in amino acids: CSAGQGAGNTIYF. The DNA of the CDR3 is TGCAGCGCAGGACAGGGAGCTGGAAACACCATATATTTT. The entire variable domain, with the rest obtained from reference TRBV29-1 and TRBJ1-3, is as follows: SAVISQKPSRDICQRGTSLTIQCQVDSQVTMMFWYRQQPGQSLTLIATANQGSEATYESGFVIDKFPISRPNLTFSTLTVSNMSPEDSSIYLCSAGQGAGNTIYFGEGSWLTVV.

The V call is TRBV10-1, the J call TRBJ1-1; D gene unclear. CDR1 and CDR2 from the germline V gene are WNHNN and SYGVQD (reference sequence). The CDR3 is made up of 12 amino acids. Trimming cost V 6 bases and J 4 bases, with 9 bases left between them. CDR3 in DNA: TGCGCCAGCAGATACCGGGGCACTGAAGCTTTCTTT. Its translation: CASRYRGTEAFF.